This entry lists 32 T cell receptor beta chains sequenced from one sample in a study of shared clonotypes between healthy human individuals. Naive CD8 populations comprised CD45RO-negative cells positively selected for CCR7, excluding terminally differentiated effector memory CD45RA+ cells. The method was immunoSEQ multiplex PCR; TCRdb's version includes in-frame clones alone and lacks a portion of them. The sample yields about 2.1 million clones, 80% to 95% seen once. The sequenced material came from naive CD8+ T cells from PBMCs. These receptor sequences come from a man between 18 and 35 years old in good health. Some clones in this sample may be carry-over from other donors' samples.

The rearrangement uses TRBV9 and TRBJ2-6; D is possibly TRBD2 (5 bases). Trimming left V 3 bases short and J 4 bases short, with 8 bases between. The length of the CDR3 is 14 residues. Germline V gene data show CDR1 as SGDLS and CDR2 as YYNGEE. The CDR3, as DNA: TGTGCCAGCAGCGCAGGCGGGGGGGCCAACGTCCTGACTTTC. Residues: CASSAGGGANVLTF.

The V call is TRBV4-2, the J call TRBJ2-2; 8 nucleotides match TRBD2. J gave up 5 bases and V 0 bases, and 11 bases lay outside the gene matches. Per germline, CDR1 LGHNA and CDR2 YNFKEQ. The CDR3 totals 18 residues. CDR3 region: CASSQEAAGVMRTGELFF. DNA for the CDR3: TGTGCCAGCAGCCAAGAGGCAGCGGGAGTAATGAGGACCGGGGAGCTGTTTTTT.

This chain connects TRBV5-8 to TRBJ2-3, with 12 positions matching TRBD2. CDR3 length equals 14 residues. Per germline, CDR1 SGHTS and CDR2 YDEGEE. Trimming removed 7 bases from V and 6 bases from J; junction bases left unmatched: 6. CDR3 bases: TGTGCCAGCCCAAGACTAGCGGGAGAGGATACGCAGTATTTT. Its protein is CASPRLAGEDTQYF.

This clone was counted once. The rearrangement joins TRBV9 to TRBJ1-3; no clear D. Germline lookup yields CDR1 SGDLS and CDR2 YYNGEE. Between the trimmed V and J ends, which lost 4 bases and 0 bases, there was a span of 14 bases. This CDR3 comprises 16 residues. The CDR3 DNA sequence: TGTGCCAGCAGCCCCACCGACACCCACTCTGGAAACACCATATATTTT. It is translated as CASSPTDTHSGNTIYF.

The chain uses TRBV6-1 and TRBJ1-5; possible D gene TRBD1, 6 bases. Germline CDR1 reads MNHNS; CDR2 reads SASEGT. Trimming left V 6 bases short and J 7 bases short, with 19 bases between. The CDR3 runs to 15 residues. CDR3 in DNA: TGTGCCAGCAGCAGCACAGGGAGGGAAACGCAGCCCCAGCATTTT. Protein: CASSSTGRETQPQHF.

The CDR3: CASSPQATEAFF. The DNA for the CDR3 is TGTGCCAGCAGCCCCCAAGCGACTGAAGCTTTCTTT. The chain has TRBV13 and TRBJ1-1; no clear D gene. V was shortened by 5 bases and J by 5 bases, with 9 bases between the two germline ends. Looked up from germline, CDR1 is PRHDT and CDR2 is FYEKMQ (reference sequence). This CDR3 has 12 amino acids.

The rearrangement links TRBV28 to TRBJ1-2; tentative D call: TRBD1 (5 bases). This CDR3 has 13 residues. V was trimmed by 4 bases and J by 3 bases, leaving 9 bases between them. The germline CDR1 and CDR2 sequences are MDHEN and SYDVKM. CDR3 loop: CASSYRGDYGYTF. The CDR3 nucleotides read TGTGCCAGCAGTTATAGGGGAGACTATGGCTACACCTTC.

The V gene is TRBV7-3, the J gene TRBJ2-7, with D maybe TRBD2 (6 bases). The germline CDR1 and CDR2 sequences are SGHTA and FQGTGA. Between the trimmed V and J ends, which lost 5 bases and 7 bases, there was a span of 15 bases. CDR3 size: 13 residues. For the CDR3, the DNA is TGTGCCAGCAGCACCAACCCAGGGACTGAGCAGTACTTC. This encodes CASSTNPGTEQYF.

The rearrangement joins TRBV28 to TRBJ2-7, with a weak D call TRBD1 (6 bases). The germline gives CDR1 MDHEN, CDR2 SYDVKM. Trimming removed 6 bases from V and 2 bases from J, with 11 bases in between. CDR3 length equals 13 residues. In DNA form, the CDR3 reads TGTGCCAGCAGGACAGGAGAAACCTACGAGCAGTACTTC. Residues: CASRTGETYEQYF.

CDR3 sequence: CAISVRGGSLTYEQYF. CDR3 DNA: TGTGCCATCAGTGTCCGGGGCGGGAGCCTTACCTACGAGCAGTACTTC. This chain uses TRBV10-3 with TRBJ2-7; TRBD2 matches at 7 bases. The V segment lost 4 bases and the J segment 2 bases; nucleotides outside the gene matches: 11. Germline CDR1 is ENHRY and CDR2 is SYGVKD. The CDR3 covers 16 residues.

The CDR3 region has the DNA TGTGCCTCTTACTGGGCGGGAGTGGGCGAGCAGTACTTC. It yields the protein CASYWAGVGEQYF. The genes are TRBV30 and TRBJ2-7; 7 positions agree with TRBD2. J lost 6 bases, V lost 7 bases, and 12 bases had no gene match. The CDR3 is made up of 13 amino acids. Per germline, CDR1 GTSNPN and CDR2 SVGIG (reference sequence).

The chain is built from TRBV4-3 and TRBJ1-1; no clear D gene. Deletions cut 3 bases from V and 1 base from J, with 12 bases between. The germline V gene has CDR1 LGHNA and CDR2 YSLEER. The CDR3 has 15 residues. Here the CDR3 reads CASSQSLNTNTEAFF. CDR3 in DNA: TGCGCCAGCAGCCAGAGTCTGAACACGAACACTGAAGCTTTCTTT.

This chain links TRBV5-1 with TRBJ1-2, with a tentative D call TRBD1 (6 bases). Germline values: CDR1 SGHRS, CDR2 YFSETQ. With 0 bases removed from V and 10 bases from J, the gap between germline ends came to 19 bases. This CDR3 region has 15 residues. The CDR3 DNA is TGCGCCAGCAGCTTGGCCCACCCGAGAGGGGGAGACTACACCTTC. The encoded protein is CASSLAHPRGGDYTF.

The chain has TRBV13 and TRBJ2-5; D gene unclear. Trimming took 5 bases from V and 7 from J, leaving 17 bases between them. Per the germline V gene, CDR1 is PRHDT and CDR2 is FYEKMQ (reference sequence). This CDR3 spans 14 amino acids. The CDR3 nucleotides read TGTGCCAGCAGCGCCCGGACGGGTCTTTGGACCCAGTACTTC. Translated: CASSARTGLWTQYF.

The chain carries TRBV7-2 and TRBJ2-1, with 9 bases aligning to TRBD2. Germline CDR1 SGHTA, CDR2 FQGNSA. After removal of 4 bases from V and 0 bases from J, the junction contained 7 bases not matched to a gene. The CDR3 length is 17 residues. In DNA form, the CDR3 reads TGTGCCAGCAGCTCACCACTAGCGGGTAGCTCCTACAATGAGCAGTTCTTC. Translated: CASSSPLAGSSYNEQFF.

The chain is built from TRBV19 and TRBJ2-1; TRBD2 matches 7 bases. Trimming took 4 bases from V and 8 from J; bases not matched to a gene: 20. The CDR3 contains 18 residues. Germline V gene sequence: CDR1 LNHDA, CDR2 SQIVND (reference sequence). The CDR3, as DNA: TGTGCCAGTAGTAGGGGGTTAGGCGGGAGTATCTATCAGGATGAGCAGTTCTTC. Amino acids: CASSRGLGGSIYQDEQFF.

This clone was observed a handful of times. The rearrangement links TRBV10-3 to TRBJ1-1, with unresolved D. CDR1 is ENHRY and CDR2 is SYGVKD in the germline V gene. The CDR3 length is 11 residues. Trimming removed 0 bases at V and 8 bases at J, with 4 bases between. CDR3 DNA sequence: TGTGCCATCAGTGAGTCCGAAGAAGCTTTCTTT. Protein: CAISESEEAFF.

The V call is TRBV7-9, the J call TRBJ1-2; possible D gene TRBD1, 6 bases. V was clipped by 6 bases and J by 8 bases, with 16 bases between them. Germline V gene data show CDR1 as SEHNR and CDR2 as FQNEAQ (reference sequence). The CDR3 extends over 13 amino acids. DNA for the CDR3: TGTGCCAGCAGAGATACAGGGCTGGAAGGCTACACCTTC. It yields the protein CASRDTGLEGYTF.

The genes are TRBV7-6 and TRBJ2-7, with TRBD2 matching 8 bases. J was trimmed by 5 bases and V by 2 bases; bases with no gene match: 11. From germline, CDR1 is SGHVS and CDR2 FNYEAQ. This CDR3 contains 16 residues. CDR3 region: CASSLLLAGPPNEQYF. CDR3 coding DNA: TGTGCCAGCAGCTTACTTCTAGCGGGCCCACCCAACGAGCAGTACTTC.

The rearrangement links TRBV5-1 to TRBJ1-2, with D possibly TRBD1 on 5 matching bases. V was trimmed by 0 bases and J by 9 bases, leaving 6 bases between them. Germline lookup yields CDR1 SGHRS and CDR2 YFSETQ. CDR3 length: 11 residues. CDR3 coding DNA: TGCGCCAGCAGCTTGGAGGGGAGCTACACCTTC. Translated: CASSLEGSYTF.

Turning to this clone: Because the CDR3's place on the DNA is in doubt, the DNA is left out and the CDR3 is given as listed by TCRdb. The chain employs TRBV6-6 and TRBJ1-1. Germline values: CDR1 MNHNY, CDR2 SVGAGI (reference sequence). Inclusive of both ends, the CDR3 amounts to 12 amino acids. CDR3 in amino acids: CASSTSRTEAFF.

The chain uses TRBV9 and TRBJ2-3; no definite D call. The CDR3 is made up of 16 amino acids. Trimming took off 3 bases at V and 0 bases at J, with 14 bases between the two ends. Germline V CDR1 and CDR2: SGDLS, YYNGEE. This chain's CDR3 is CASSAPQGASTDTQYF. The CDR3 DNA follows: TGTGCCAGCAGCGCGCCCCAAGGAGCTAGCACAGATACGCAGTATTTT.

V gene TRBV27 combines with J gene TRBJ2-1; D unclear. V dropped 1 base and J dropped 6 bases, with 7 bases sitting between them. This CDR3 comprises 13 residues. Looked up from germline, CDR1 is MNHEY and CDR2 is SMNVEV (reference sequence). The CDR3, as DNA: TGTGCCAGCAGTTTATTCCTAACCAATGAGCAGTTCTTC. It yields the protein CASSLFLTNEQFF.

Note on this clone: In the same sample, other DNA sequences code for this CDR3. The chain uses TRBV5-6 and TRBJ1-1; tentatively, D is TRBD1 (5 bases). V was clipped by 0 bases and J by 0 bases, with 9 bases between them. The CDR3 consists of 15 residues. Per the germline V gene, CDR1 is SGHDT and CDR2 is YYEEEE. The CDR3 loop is CASSLAGTVNTEAFF. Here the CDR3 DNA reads TGTGCCAGCAGCTTGGCCGGGACGGTGAACACTGAAGCTTTCTTT.

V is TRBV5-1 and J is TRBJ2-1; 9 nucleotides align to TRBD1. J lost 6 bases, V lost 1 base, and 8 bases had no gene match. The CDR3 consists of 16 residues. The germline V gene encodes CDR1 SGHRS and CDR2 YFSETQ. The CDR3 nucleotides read TGCGCCAGCAGCTTGTGGGGACAGGGAGAGTTCAATGAGCAGTTCTTC. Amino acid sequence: CASSLWGQGEFNEQFF. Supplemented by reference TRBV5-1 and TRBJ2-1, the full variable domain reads KAGVTQTPRYLIKTRGQQVTLSCSPISGHRSVSWYQQTPGQGLQFLFEYFSETQRNKGNFPGRFSGRQFSNSRSEMNVSTLELGDSALYLCASSLWGQGEFNEQFFGPGTRLTVL.

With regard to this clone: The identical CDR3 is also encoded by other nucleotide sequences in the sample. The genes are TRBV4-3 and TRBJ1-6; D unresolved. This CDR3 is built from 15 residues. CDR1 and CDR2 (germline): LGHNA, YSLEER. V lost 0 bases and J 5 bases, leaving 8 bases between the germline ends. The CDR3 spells CASSQDRGNNSPLHF. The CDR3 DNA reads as TGCGCCAGCAGCCAAGACCGCGGTAATAATTCACCCCTCCACTTT.

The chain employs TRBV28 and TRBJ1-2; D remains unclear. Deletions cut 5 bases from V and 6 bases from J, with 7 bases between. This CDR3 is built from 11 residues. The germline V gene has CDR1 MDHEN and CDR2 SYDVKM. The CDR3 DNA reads TGTGCCAGCAGTCGAGGGAATGGCTACACCTTC. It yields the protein CASSRGNGYTF.

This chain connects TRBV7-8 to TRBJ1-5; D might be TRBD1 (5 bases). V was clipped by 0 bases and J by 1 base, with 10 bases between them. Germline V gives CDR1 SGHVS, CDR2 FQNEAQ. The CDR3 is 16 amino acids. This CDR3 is CASSLAVGTSNQPQHF. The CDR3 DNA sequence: TGTGCCAGCAGCTTAGCTGTGGGGACCAGCAATCAGCCCCAGCATTTT. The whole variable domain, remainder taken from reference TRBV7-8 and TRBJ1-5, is GAGVSQSPRYKVAKRGQDVALRCDPISGHVSLFWYQQALGQGPEFLTYFQNEAQLDKSGLPSDRFFAERPEGSVSTLKIQRTQQEDSAVYLCASSLAVGTSNQPQHFGDGTRLSIL.

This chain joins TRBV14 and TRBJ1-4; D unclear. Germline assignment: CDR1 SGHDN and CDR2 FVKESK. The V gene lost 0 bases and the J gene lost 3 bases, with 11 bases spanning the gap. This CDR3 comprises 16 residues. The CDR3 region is CASSQDLRAANEKLFF. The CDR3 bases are TGTGCCAGCAGCCAAGATTTGAGGGCGGCTAATGAAAAACTGTTTTTT.

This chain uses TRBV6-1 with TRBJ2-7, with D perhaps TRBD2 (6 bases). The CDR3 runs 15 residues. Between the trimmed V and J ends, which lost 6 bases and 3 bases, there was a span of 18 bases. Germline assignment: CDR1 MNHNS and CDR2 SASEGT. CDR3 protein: CASREGRLGYYEQYF. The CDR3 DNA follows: TGTGCCAGCAGGGAGGGGCGCCTGGGCTACTACGAGCAGTACTTC.

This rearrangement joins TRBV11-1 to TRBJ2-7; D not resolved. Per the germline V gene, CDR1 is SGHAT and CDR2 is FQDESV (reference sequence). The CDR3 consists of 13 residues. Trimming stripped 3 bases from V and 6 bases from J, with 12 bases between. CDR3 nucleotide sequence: TGTGCCAGCAGCTTCGACTTCGGGCCCGAGCAGTACTTC. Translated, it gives CASSFDFGPEQYF.

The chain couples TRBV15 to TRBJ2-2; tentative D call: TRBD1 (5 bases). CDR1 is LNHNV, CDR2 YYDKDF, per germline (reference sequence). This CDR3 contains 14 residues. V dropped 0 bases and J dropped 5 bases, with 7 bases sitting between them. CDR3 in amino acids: CATSREGETGELFF. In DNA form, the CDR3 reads TGTGCCACCAGCAGAGAAGGGGAAACCGGGGAGCTGTTTTTT.